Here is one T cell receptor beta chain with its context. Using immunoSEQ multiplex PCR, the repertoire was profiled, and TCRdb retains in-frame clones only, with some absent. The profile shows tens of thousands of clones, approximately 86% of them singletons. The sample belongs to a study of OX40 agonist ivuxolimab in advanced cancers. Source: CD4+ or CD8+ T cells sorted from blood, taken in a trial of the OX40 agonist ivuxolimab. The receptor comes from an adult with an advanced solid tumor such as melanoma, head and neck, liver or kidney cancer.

CDR3 nucleotide sequence: TGCAGCGTTGATCAGGGAGGCGGTCAGCCCCAGCATTTT. It specifies CSVDQGGGQPQHF. This chain uses TRBV29-1 with TRBJ1-5, with D possibly being TRBD1 (5 bases). Trimming removed 3 bases at V and 6 bases at J, with 12 bases between. The germline V gene has CDR1 SQVTM and CDR2 ANQGSEA. The CDR3 has 13 amino acids. The variable domain in full, completed from reference TRBV29-1 and TRBJ1-5, reads SAVISQKPSRDICQRGTSLTIQCQVDSQVTMMFWYRQQPGQSLTLIATANQGSEATYESGFVIDKFPISRPNLTFSTLTVSNMSPEDSSIYLCSVDQGGGQPQHFGDGTRLSIL.